One sample yielded the 31 T cell receptor beta chains listed below, sequenced in a study of blood T cell repertoires in COVID-19 (dated by TCRdb to the early 2020s). The library was built by means of the immunoSEQ multiplex PCR assay. Not all clones reach the TCRdb copy of this immuneACCESS table, which keeps in-frame sequences only. Checked studies attribute under half of the gap to unresolved V genes and leave the rest unexplained. Counted in this sample were more than 90,000 clones; approximately 88% of them appeared once. The top ten hold roughly 0.89% of the sample. Sequencing input: peripheral blood. These receptors originate from a woman in her 70s with acute or convalescent COVID-19.

J is TRBJ1-3 and V is TRBV30; 7 bases are shared with TRBD1. Trimming at V came to 2 bases and at J to 0 bases, leaving 4 bases not matched to a gene. Germline lookup yields CDR1 GTSNPN and CDR2 SVGIG (reference sequence). This CDR3 contains 15 residues. This CDR3 is CAWSKGAISGNTIYF. The CDR3 DNA reads as TGTGCCTGGAGTAAGGGGGCAATCTCTGGAAACACCATATATTTT. Looking up the rest from reference TRBV30 and TRBJ1-3 gives the full variable domain: SQTIHQWPATLVQPVGSPLSLECTVEGTSNPNLYWYRQAAGRGLQLLFYSVGIGQISSEVPQNLSASRPQDRQFILSSKKLLLSDSGFYLCAWSKGAISGNTIYFGEGSWLTVV.

The chain recombines TRBV6-5 with TRBJ1-1; weak D call: TRBD1 (6 bases). CDR1 is MNHEY, CDR2 SVGAGI, per germline. The CDR3 is made up of 12 amino acids. V lost 7 bases and J lost 8, with 14 bases in between. CDR3 loop: CASKSDGQEAFF. The CDR3 DNA sequence: TGTGCCAGCAAATCGGATGGACAGGAAGCTTTCTTT.

The V gene is TRBV13, the J gene TRBJ2-7, with D perhaps TRBD1 (6 bases). Germline CDR1 PRHDT, CDR2 FYEKMQ (reference sequence). V lost 5 bases to trimming and J lost 2 bases, with 16 bases between them. The CDR3 length is 15 residues. CDR3 DNA: TGTGCCAGCAGCCATTTTGGGCAGGGGACCTACGAGCAGTACTTC. Amino acid sequence: CASSHFGQGTYEQYF.

This rearrangement joins TRBV11-2 to TRBJ2-7, with 7 bases aligning to TRBD2. The V gene end was trimmed by 4 bases and the J gene end by 5 bases; junction bases not matched to a gene: 11. CDR1 is SGHAT, CDR2 FQNNGV, per germline. The CDR3 length is 15 residues. CDR3 nucleotides: TGTGCCAGCAGCTACCGTGGCGGGAGCTGGGACGAGCAGTACTTC. This sequence encodes CASSYRGGSWDEQYF.

This sequence joins TRBV2 and TRBJ1-2, with D possibly TRBD1 on 6 matching bases. Germline V gives CDR1 SNHLY, CDR2 FYNNEI. The germline V and J ends were trimmed by 7 bases and 1 base, with 16 bases remaining between them. CDR3 size: 15 residues. CDR3 in DNA: TGTGCCAGCAAGGCGGGGGCTCAAGTTAACTATGGCTACACCTTC. Its protein is CASKAGAQVNYGYTF.

The gene calls are TRBV27 and TRBJ1-2; 7 positions match TRBD1. CDR1 MNHEY and CDR2 SMNVEV come from the germline V gene (reference sequence). Trimming at V came to 5 bases and at J to 2 bases, leaving 11 bases not matched to a gene. There are 16 residues in the CDR3. The CDR3 loop reads CASSPIPTGLNYGYTF. The CDR3 DNA reads TGTGCCAGCAGTCCCATCCCGACAGGGTTAAACTATGGCTACACCTTC.

The rearrangement uses TRBV2 and TRBJ1-4; no clear D. The CDR3 is 15 residues long. In germline, CDR1 is SNHLY, CDR2 FYNNEI. V dropped 4 bases and J dropped 3 bases, with 12 bases sitting between them. CDR3 in amino acids: CASSAMVSANEKLFF. In DNA, the CDR3 is TGTGCCAGCAGTGCCATGGTGTCGGCTAATGAAAAACTGTTTTTT.

This chain uses TRBV29-1 with TRBJ1-1; unclear D gene. V gave up 4 bases and J gave up 5 bases, with 11 bases separating them. The V gene's germline CDR1 is SQVTM and CDR2 ANQGSEA. The CDR3 is 12 residues long. The chain's CDR3 is CSVVVQETEAFF. For the CDR3, the DNA is TGCAGCGTTGTTGTCCAGGAAACTGAAGCTTTCTTT. The whole variable domain, remainder taken from reference TRBV29-1 and TRBJ1-1, is SAVISQKPSRDICQRGTSLTIQCQVDSQVTMMFWYRQQPGQSLTLIATANQGSEATYESGFVIDKFPISRPNLTFSTLTVSNMSPEDSSIYLCSVVVQETEAFFGQGTRLTVV.

This clone occurred a few times. This chain joins TRBV4-1 and TRBJ2-7, with 14 bases lining up with TRBD2. This CDR3 contains 15 residues. The germline CDR1 and CDR2 sequences are MGHRA and YSYEKL. V trimming: 4 bases; J trimming: 2 bases; junction bases outside the gene matches: 1. CDR3 amino acids: CASSRTSGGPYEQYF. The CDR3 nucleotides are TGCGCCAGCAGCCGGACTAGCGGGGGGCCCTACGAGCAGTACTTC.

This clone was seen only once. This chain uses TRBV28 with TRBJ2-3; a possible D gene is TRBD2 (6 bases). This CDR3 comprises 16 residues. Germline V gives CDR1 MDHEN, CDR2 SYDVKM. The germline V and J ends were trimmed by 1 base and 4 bases, with 15 bases remaining between them. Written as DNA, the CDR3 is TGTGCCAGCAGTTTATTCGCGGGAACAGTGGCAGATACGCAGTATTTT. Protein product: CASSLFAGTVADTQYF.

V and J are TRBV12-3 or TRBV12-4 and TRBJ2-3; D uncertain. This CDR3 is built from 12 residues. The V and J ends lost 4 bases and 2 bases respectively, with 4 bases between them. The chain's CDR3 is CASSWATDTQYF. The DNA for the CDR3 is TGTGCCAGCAGTTGGGCCACAGATACGCAGTATTTT.

The rearrangement links TRBV6-4 to TRBJ1-6; weak D call: TRBD1 (6 bases). The CDR3 consists of 15 residues. With 3 bases removed from V and 4 bases from J, the gap between germline ends came to 10 bases. Germline-derived CDR1 and CDR2 are MRHNA and SNTAGT. The CDR3, as DNA: TGTGCCAGCAGTGAACAGGGCTTTTATAATTCACCCCTCCACTTT. This gives the protein CASSEQGFYNSPLHF.

The V call is TRBV5-5, the J call TRBJ2-7, with 8 nucleotides matching TRBD2. With 4 bases clipped from V and 5 bases from J, the junction kept 11 bases outside the gene matches. The CDR3 totals 15 residues. Per the germline V gene, CDR1 is SGHKS and CDR2 is YYEKEE (reference sequence). The CDR3 sequence is CASSQKLAGWNEQYF. The CDR3 nucleotides read TGTGCCAGCAGCCAGAAGTTAGCGGGGTGGAACGAGCAGTACTTC.

J is TRBJ2-1 and V is TRBV11-2, with 12 positions matching TRBD2. V lost 5 bases to trimming and J lost 6 bases; unmatched junction nucleotides: 5. CDR1 is SGHAT and CDR2 is FQNNGV in the germline V gene. This CDR3 has 15 residues. The CDR3 nucleotides read TGTGCCAGCAGCACTCTAGCGGGAGGGCCCAATGAGCAGTTCTTC. It is translated as CASSTLAGGPNEQFF.

The J gene is TRBJ2-1, the V gene TRBV19; D not resolved. The V end was cut by 3 bases, the J end by 2 bases, with 8 bases between. The CDR3 spans 14 residues. Looked up from germline, CDR1 is LNHDA and CDR2 is SQIVND (reference sequence). CDR3 sequence (DNA): TGTGCCAGTAGTATGGGCTGGACCTACAATGAGCAGTTCTTC. This codes for CASSMGWTYNEQFF.

The gene calls are TRBV5-8 and TRBJ1-2; D not certain. The V and J ends lost 4 bases and 6 bases respectively, with 13 bases between them. In germline, CDR1 is SGHTS, CDR2 YDEGEE. This CDR3 is 13 amino acids long. The CDR3 protein is CASSSPGGHGYTF. The CDR3 nucleotides read TGTGCCAGCAGCAGCCCGGGAGGACATGGCTACACCTTC.

The V and J genes are TRBV6-8 and TRBJ2-7; D remains unclear. Deletions cut 8 bases from V and 5 bases from J, with 7 bases between. Germline CDR1 and CDR2: MNHGY and SAAAGT. The CDR3 extends over 10 amino acids. CDR3 in amino acids: CASPYHEQYF. The CDR3 coding sequence is TGTGCCAGCCCCTACCACGAGCAGTACTTC.

The CDR3 spells CASSLPSKGETQYF. CDR3 DNA sequence: TGTGCCAGCAGTTTACCGTCGAAGGGGGAGACCCAGTACTTC. The rearrangement links TRBV28 to TRBJ2-5, with D perhaps matching TRBD1 (5 bases). Germline CDR1 is MDHEN and CDR2 is SYDVKM. Trimming took 2 bases from V and 5 from J, leaving 12 bases between them. The CDR3 has 14 residues.

The V call is TRBV27, the J call TRBJ1-5; a possible D gene is TRBD1 (5 bases). Trimming pared 2 bases from V and 5 bases from J, leaving 10 bases between. CDR1 MNHEY and CDR2 SMNVEV come from the germline V gene (reference sequence). CDR3 length: 14 residues. CDR3 bases: TGTGCCAGCAGTTTAATCGGGGGTGATCAGCCCCAGCATTTT. Translation gives CASSLIGGDQPQHF.

The chain carries TRBV7-2 and TRBJ2-1; 14 positions agree with TRBD2. The CDR3 totals 17 residues. V gave up 4 bases and J gave up 12 bases; unmatched junction bases: 14. The germline V gene has CDR1 SGHTA and CDR2 FQGNSA. CDR3 sequence reads: CASSSLGLAGVGYGQFF. The CDR3 nucleotides read TGTGCCAGCAGCTCCTTGGGACTAGCGGGAGTGGGGTACGGGCAGTTCTTC. The full variable domain, its missing parts supplied by reference TRBV7-2 and TRBJ2-1, is GAGVSQSPSNKVTEKGKDVELRCDPISGHTALYWYRQSLGQGLEFLIYFQGNSAPDKSGLPSDRFSAERTGGSVSTLTIQRTQQEDSAVYLCASSSLGLAGVGYGQFFGPGTRLTVL.

The rearrangement links TRBV7-8 to TRBJ2-5, with 12 nucleotides matching TRBD2. V lost 5 bases and J lost 4; bases outside the gene matches: 8. CDR1 and CDR2 from the germline V gene are SGHVS and FQNEAQ. The CDR3 is made up of 16 amino acids. CDR3 coding DNA: TGTGCCAGCAGCCCCGCTAGCGGGGGGGCCGGAGAGACCCAGTACTTC. Amino acids: CASSPASGGAGETQYF.

The chain couples TRBV19 to TRBJ1-5; unclear D gene. Trimming removed 1 base at V and 0 bases at J, with 7 bases between. The CDR3 sequence is 15 residues long. Germline CDR1 LNHDA, CDR2 SQIVND (reference sequence). The CDR3 is CASSIASTSNQPQHF. CDR3 DNA sequence: TGTGCCAGTAGTATAGCCAGTACTAGCAATCAGCCCCAGCATTTT. Looking up the rest from reference TRBV19 and TRBJ1-5 gives the full variable domain: DGGITQSPKYLFRKEGQNVTLSCEQNLNHDAMYWYRQDPGQGLRLIYYSQIVNDFQKGDIAEGYSVSREKKESFPLTVTSAQKNPTAFYLCASSIASTSNQPQHFGDGTRLSIL.

V usage is TRBV27 and J usage is TRBJ1-2, with 10 positions matching TRBD1. This CDR3 has 13 amino acids. V shed 5 bases and J 8 bases; nucleotides not matched to a gene: 5. Germline CDR1 reads MNHEY; CDR2 reads SMNVEV (reference sequence). This CDR3 reads CASSRQGAKGYTF. CDR3 nucleotides: TGTGCCAGCAGTCGACAGGGGGCAAAGGGCTACACCTTC.

The V and J genes are TRBV7-6 and TRBJ2-2; the D gene is possibly TRBD1 (7 bases). V was trimmed by 6 bases and J by 3 bases, leaving 14 bases between them. Germline V gene sequence: CDR1 SGHVS, CDR2 FNYEAQ. The CDR3 has 15 amino acids. CDR3 region: CASRAARGDTGELFF. The DNA for the CDR3 is TGTGCCAGCAGGGCCGCCAGGGGGGACACCGGGGAGCTGTTTTTT.

The V call is TRBV10-3, the J call TRBJ1-2, with D maybe TRBD1 (5 bases). The CDR3 spans 14 residues. V was cut by 4 bases and J by 9 bases, with 18 bases left in between. From germline, CDR1 is ENHRY and CDR2 SYGVKD. The CDR3, as DNA: TGTGCCATCAGTGCGGGGGTAGGATCTTCTAGCTACACCTTC. Its protein product is CAISAGVGSSSYTF.

This chain links TRBV6-4 with TRBJ2-1; 9 positions agree with TRBD2. The ends lost 0 bases at V and 8 bases at J; junction bases unmatched: 5. The CDR3 sequence is 15 residues long. Germline V CDR1 and CDR2: MRHNA, SNTAGT. In DNA form, the CDR3 reads TGTGCCAGCAGTGACTCGAACAGCGGGGGGTATGAGCAGTTCTTC. Its translation is CASSDSNSGGYEQFF.

This clone was seen once. The chain employs TRBV2 and TRBJ2-1; D possibly corresponds to TRBD1 (5 bases). The CDR3 runs to 15 residues. Germline assignment: CDR1 SNHLY and CDR2 FYNNEI. Trimming removed 4 bases at V and 1 base at J, with 11 bases between. CDR3 loop: CASSATRDSYNEQFF. The CDR3 DNA reads TGTGCCAGCAGTGCGACCAGGGATTCCTACAATGAGCAGTTCTTC.

This rearrangement joins TRBV28 to TRBJ1-2; D may be TRBD1 (5 bases). Trimming pared 2 bases from V and 6 bases from J, leaving 13 bases between. The CDR3 runs to 14 residues. Looked up from germline, CDR1 is MDHEN and CDR2 is SYDVKM. For the CDR3, the DNA is TGTGCCAGCAGTTTAGTCGGGCCAGGGAATGGCTACACCTTC. Translation: CASSLVGPGNGYTF.

The chain carries TRBV4-1 and TRBJ2-4; D might be TRBD2 (5 bases). CDR3 length: 12 amino acids. Germline V lookup: CDR1 MGHRA, CDR2 YSYEKL. Written as DNA, the CDR3 is TGCTCTTTAAGAGGGAGATTAAACATTCAGTACTTC. It specifies CSLRGRLNIQYF.

V is TRBV11-2 and J is TRBJ1-6, with a tentative D call TRBD1 (5 bases). Germline values: CDR1 SGHAT, CDR2 FQNNGV. This CDR3 has 16 residues. The V end was cut by 5 bases, the J end by 7 bases, with 18 bases between. CDR3 loop: CASSTFTGGRNSPLHF. DNA of the CDR3: TGTGCCAGCAGCACTTTCACGGGGGGTCGAAATTCACCCCTCCACTTT.

The chain's CDR3 is CASSPMTSGSTDTQYF. The CDR3 coding sequence is TGTGCCAGTAGTCCTATGACTAGCGGGAGCACAGATACGCAGTATTTT. The chain links TRBV19 to TRBJ2-3; 10 positions match TRBD2. The CDR3 is 16 amino acids. Germline V gives CDR1 LNHDA, CDR2 SQIVND (reference sequence). Unmatched junction bases numbered 5, after V lost 5 bases and J lost 0 bases.